The 4 T cell receptor beta chains below all came from one sample that was sequenced in a study of CD8 T cells in ankylosing spondylitis. Whole-study findings and limits: A motif of 7 to 9 highly homologous TCR beta variants was seen as apparently characteristic of ankylosing spondylitis blood.

TCRdb analysed the 5' RACE reads with MiXCR anew, one entry per CDR3 protein. This sample has about 400,000 distinct CDR3 sequences, with around 24% found just once. Which antigens these TCRs recognize remains unknown. The sequencing input was blood, either unsorted or a sorted T cell fraction (not recorded which). All receptors come from a male donor with ankylosing spondylitis.

This clonotype was seen more than once but under ten times. This chain connects TRBV27 to TRBJ2-7; D tentatively fits TRBD1 or TRBD2 (5 bases each). The CDR3 spans 14 residues. CDR1 and CDR2 (germline): MNHEY, SMNVEV (reference sequence). V dropped 5 bases and J dropped 5 bases, with 16 bases sitting between them. The CDR3 bases are TGTGCCAGCAGTAACCGGGGACGTCGGGACGAGCAGTACTTC. Protein product: CASSNRGRRDEQYF.

This clonotype turned up a few times. The gene calls are TRBV12-3 or TRBV12-4 and TRBJ2-7; D gene uncertain. Trimming took 3 bases from V and 4 from J, leaving 10 bases between them. This CDR3 spans 13 amino acids. Here the CDR3 reads CASSLSQTYEQYF. In DNA form, the CDR3 reads TGTGCCAGCAGTTTGAGTCAGACATACGAGCAGTACTTC.

A few counts support this clonotype. The CDR3 bases are TGCAGCGTTTTGGGTTCCGGAAACACCATATATTTT. It is translated as CSVLGSGNTIYF. The chain combines TRBV29-1 with TRBJ1-3; unclear D gene. Germline CDR1 and CDR2: SQVTM and ANQGSEA. This CDR3 has 12 residues. With 5 bases removed from V and 4 bases from J, the gap between germline ends came to 9 bases.

Here the CDR3 DNA reads TGTGCCAGCAGGCTTACAGGGACCGGTGAAAAACTGTTTTTT. It specifies CASRLTGTGEKLFF. The V and J genes are TRBV12-3 or TRBV12-4 and TRBJ1-4, with a possible D match to TRBD1 (6 bases). V was shortened by 6 bases and J by 7 bases, with 15 bases between the two germline ends. The CDR3 contains 14 residues.